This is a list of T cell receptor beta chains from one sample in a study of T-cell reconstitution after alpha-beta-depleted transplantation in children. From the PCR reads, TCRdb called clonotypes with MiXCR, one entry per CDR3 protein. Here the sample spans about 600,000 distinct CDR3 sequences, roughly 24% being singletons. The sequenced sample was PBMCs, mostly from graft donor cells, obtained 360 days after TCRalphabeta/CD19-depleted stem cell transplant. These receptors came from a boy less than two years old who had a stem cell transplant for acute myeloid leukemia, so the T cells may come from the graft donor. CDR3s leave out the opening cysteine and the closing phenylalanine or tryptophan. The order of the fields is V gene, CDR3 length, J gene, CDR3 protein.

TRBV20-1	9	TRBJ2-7	SAQRGYEQY
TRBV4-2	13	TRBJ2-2	ASSQERGGPGELF
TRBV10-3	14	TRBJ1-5	AISDGGYPSNQPQH
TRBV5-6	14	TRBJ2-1	ASSSRGVRSYNEQF
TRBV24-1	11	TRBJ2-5	ATSGGVDETQY
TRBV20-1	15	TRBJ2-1	SARDGLAGVGIDEQF
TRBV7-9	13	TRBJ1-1	ASSLWGEEDTEAF
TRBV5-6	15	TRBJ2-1	ASSVGRVKRKYNEQF
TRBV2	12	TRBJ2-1	AISGGPSYNEQF
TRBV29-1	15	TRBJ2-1	SVAPFYSGKSYNEQF
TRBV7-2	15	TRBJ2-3	ASSPRLAGTSTDTQY
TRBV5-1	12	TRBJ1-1	ASSPYQGNAEAF
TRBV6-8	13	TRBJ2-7	AKVRRVEWDYEQY
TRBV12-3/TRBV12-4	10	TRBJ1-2	ASSLKKDGYT
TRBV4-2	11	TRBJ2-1	ASSPLWNNEQF
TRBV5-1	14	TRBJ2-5	ASSPRTGGRQETQY
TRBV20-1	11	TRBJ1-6	SATGAAGTPLH
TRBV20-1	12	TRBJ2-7	SARDTRGVYEQY
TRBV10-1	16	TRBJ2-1	ASSESGLGTSGYNEQF
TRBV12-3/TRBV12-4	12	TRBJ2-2	ASSDTLRTGELF
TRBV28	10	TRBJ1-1	ASRTGGTEAF
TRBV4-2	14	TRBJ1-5	ASSQDRLGPGQPQH
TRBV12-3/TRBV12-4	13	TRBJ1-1	ASSFGWGQGFEAF
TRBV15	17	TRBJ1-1	ATSRVVGEEWIGNTEAF
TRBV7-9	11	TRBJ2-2	ASTVLNTGELF
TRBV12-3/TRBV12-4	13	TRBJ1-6	ASSLDRGYNSPLH
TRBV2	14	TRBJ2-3	ASSESWGVSTDTQY
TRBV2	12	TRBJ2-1	ASSGSGSYNEQF
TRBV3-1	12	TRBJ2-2	ASSQVGPTGELF
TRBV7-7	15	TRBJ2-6	ASSLDIRLSGANVLT
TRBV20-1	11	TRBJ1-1	SARDPGTVGAF